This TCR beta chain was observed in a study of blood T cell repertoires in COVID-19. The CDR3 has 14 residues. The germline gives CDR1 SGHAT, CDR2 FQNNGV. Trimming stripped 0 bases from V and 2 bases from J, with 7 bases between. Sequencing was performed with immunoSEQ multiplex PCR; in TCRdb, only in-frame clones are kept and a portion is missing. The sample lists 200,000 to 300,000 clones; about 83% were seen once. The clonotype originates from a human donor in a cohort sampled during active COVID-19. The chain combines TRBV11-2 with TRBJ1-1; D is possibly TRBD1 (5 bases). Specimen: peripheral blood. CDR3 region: CASSLDQGNTEAFF. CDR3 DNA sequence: TGTGCCAGCAGCTTAGACCAGGGTAACACTGAAGCTTTCTTT.